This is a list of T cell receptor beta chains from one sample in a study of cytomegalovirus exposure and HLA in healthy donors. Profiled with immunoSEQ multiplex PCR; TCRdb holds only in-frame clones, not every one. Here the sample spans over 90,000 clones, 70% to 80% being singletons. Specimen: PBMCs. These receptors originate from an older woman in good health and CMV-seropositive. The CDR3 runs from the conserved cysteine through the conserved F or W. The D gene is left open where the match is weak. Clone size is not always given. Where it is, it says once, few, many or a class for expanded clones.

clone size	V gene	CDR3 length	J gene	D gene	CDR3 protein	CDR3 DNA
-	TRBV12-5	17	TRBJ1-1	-	CASGLGGTPKLDTEAFF	TGTGCTAGTGGTTTGGGTGGGACTCCAAAATTGGACACTGAAGCTTTCTTT
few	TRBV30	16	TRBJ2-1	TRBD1	CAWSRGGTGGHNEQFF	TGTGCCTGGAGCCGGGGGGGGACAGGGGGTCACAATGAGCAGTTCTTC
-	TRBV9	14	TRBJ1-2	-	CASSVGGQIYGYTF	TGTGCCAGCAGCGTAGGTGGTCAGATCTATGGCTACACCTTC
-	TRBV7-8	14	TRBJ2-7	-	CASSRDSFSYEQYF	TGTGCCAGCAGTCGGGACTCCTTCTCCTACGAGCAGTACTTC
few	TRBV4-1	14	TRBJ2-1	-	CASSQGQVDNEQFF	TGCGCCAGCAGCCAAGGGCAGGTAGATAATGAGCAGTTCTTC
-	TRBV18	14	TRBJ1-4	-	CASSPQGFGEKLFF	TGTGCCAGCTCACCTCAGGGATTTGGAGAAAAACTGTTTTTT
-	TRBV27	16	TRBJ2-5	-	CASSLSWGPGQETQYF	TGTGCCAGCAGTCTCTCCTGGGGGCCGGGGCAAGAGACCCAGTACTTC
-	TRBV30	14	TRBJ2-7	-	CAWGPGLTNYEQYF	TGTGCCTGGGGTCCGGGACTCACCAACTACGAGCAGTACTTC
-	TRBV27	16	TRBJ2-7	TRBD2	CASSLRWTSGINEQYF	TGTGCCAGCAGTTTGCGATGGACTAGCGGGATCAACGAGCAGTACTTC
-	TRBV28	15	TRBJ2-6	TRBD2	CASTERGSGANVLTF	TGTGCCAGCACAGAGCGGGGTTCTGGGGCCAACGTCCTGACTTTC
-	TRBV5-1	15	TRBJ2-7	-	CASSPSTQERYEQYF	TGCGCCAGCAGCCCATCGACCCAAGAGCGGTACGAGCAGTACTTC
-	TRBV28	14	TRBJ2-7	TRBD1	CASRLTGAPYEQYF	TGTGCCAGCAGATTAACAGGGGCCCCCTACGAGCAGTACTTC
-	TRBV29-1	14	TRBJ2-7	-	CSVVRDSGIGEQYF	TGCAGCGTTGTACGTGACTCAGGGATCGGCGAGCAGTACTTC
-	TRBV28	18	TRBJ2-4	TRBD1	CASRAGTGRGGTKNIQYF	TGTGCCAGCAGGGCTGGGACAGGGAGGGGCGGGACCAAAAACATTCAGTACTTC
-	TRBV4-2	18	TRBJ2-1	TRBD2	CASSRGTSGRAGFNEQFF	TGTGCCAGCAGCCGGGGGACTAGCGGGAGGGCCGGGTTCAATGAGCAGTTCTTC